This TCR beta chain was sequenced during a study of cytomegalovirus exposure and HLA in healthy donors. Points from the study as a whole: Indistinguishable V segments such as TRBV6-2 and TRBV6-3 were excluded.

Concerning this clone itself: No antigen is known for it.

PCR employed 60 Vbeta and 13 Jbeta primers. Libraries were prepared by immunoSEQ multiplex PCR; TCRdb keeps only in-frame clonotypes and omits some of them. Counted here are around 190,000 clones, 70% to 75% occurring once; the ten biggest clones make up approximately 5%. The CDR3 spans 15 residues. V lost 3 bases to trimming and J lost 2 bases; unmatched junction nucleotides: 5. Germline loops: CDR1 KGHSH, CDR2 LQKENI. Specimen: PBMCs. V and J are TRBV18 and TRBJ2-5; 8 nucleotides agree with TRBD2. The receptor's source is a man aged 25 to 45 in good health and CMV-seropositive. This CDR3 is CASSPREGGQETQYF. The DNA for the CDR3 is TGTGCCAGCTCACCCCGGGAGGGGGGGCAAGAGACCCAGTACTTC. Together with reference TRBV18 and TRBJ2-5, the CDR3 gives the full variable domain: NAGVMQNPRHLVRRRGQEARLRCSPMKGHSHVYWYRQLPEEGLKFMVYLQKENIIDESGMPKERFSAEFPKEGPSILRIQQVVRGDSAAYFCASSPREGGQETQYFGPGTRLLVL.